The TCR beta chain described here comes from a study of a mutant IDH1 vaccine in newly diagnosed glioma. Comments on this clone: The antigen is undetermined.

TCRdb's table, derived via immunoSEQ multiplex PCR, lists solely in-frame clones and lacks some. The sample consists of 50,000 to 85,000 clones, over 70% of them appearing once. CDR1 and CDR2 from the germline V gene are LNHDA and SQIVND (reference sequence). This CDR3 is 17 amino acids long. The V end lost 2 bases, the J end lost 5 bases, and 18 bases lay between the germline ends. As for time point: week 23, last vaccination. Vaccination used 300 ug of mutant IDH1 20-mer peptide per dose, with topical imiquimod. V and J are TRBV19 and TRBJ2-2; perhaps TRBD2 as D (6 bases). The source material was PBMCs, sampled from a glioma patient whose treatment included an IDH1 peptide vaccine. This clonotype originated in a man aged 18 to 35 with glioma. For the CDR3, the DNA is TGTGCCAGTAGTATAAAGGCACCCCCCGGGGGAACCGGGGAGCTGTTTTTT. Protein product: CASSIKAPPGGTGELFF.